This TCR beta chain derives from a study of neurological immune-mediated disorders. Points from the study as a whole: One related-CDR3 cluster, identified by phylogenetic grouping, held the repertoires of 18 of 34 multiple sclerosis patients and was a possible signature. For the multiple sclerosis repertoire cluster, an association with any clinical or MRI feature was absent. HTLV-1-associated myelopathy led in TCR clonal expansion, while multiple sclerosis ranked lowest, below healthy controls.

A total of 2 million PBMCs stored at -80 degrees C provided the unsorted libraries. This clonotype came up a few times. As yet, its antigen is unknown. TCRdb redid the calling of the 5' RACE reads with MiXCR, one entry per CDR3 protein. The table shows around 70,000 distinct CDR3 sequences, with roughly 5% occurring only once. The germline V gene has CDR1 GTSNPN and CDR2 SVGIG (reference sequence). The V end was cut by 0 bases, the J end by 1 base, with 3 bases between. This CDR3 contains 13 residues. The sequence derives from a man in his late teens or twenties with multiple sclerosis. The sequenced sample was PBMCs. The chain links TRBV30 to TRBJ2-2; no firm D call. The CDR3 protein is CAWSVRNTGELFF. CDR3 DNA: TGTGCCTGGAGTGTACGGAACACCGGGGAGCTGTTTTTT.